The 27 T cell receptor beta chains in this list originate from one sample, sequenced in a study of response to subunit inactivated influenza vaccine. Each CDR3 protein gets one entry after TCRdb re-called the RT-PCR reads with MiXCR. The table lists 150,000 to 200,000 distinct CDR3 sequences, approximately 12% of them singletons. This sample was also put to use in a study of T cells expressing NK-cell markers. That report adds: In generating TCR beta cDNA, 5'RACE template switching with UMIs was used.

Sequencing was performed on CD8+ T cells sorted from PBMCs, taken 11 to 12 days after vaccination. The source of these receptors is a man aged 50-59 years who received an inactivated influenza vaccine.

This clonotype was seen repeatedly, ten times or more. V gene TRBV2 combines with J gene TRBJ2-1; TRBD2 agrees at 12 bases. V lost 7 bases, J lost 4 bases, and 8 bases stayed unmatched. Per germline, CDR1 SNHLY and CDR2 FYNNEI. CDR3 length: 16 residues. The CDR3 DNA reads TGTGCCAGCACACTAGCGGGGGGCAATCTTTACAATGAGCAGTTCTTC. Its protein product is CASTLAGGNLYNEQFF.

V is TRBV27 and J is TRBJ2-1; 10 positions match TRBD2. The J segment lost 7 bases and the V segment lost 5 bases, leaving 5 bases of the junction unmatched. This CDR3 spans 14 amino acids. CDR1 and CDR2 from the germline V gene are MNHEY and SMNVEV (reference sequence). The CDR3: CASSIAGGSNEQFF. The CDR3 nucleotides read TGTGCCAGCAGTATAGCGGGAGGCTCGAATGAGCAGTTCTTC.

In this sample, this clonotype turned up a few times. The CDR3 nucleotides read TGTGCCAGCAGCTTAGTGGCGACCGGCTACACCTTC. Translated: CASSLVATGYTF. The V and J genes are TRBV11-2 and TRBJ1-2; D gene ambiguous. Per the germline V gene, CDR1 is SGHAT and CDR2 is FQNNGV. The length of the CDR3 is 12 residues. V gave up 1 base and J gave up 8 bases, with 8 bases separating them.

The sample holds a few counts of this clonotype. This chain connects TRBV11-2 to TRBJ2-1, with 15 bases that match TRBD2. Germline V gene data show CDR1 as SGHAT and CDR2 as FQNNGV. The J segment lost 7 bases and the V segment lost 5 bases, leaving 6 bases of the junction unmatched. CDR3 length: 16 residues. This chain's CDR3 is CASSPWTSGGANEQFF. The CDR3 coding sequence is TGTGCCAGCAGCCCTTGGACTAGCGGGGGGGCAAATGAGCAGTTCTTC.

This clonotype was seen more than once but under ten times. The J gene is TRBJ2-2, the V gene TRBV12-3 or TRBV12-4; 7 nucleotides line up with TRBD2. The CDR3 totals 16 residues. The J segment lost 1 base and the V segment lost 7 bases, leaving 9 bases of the junction unmatched. CDR3 in DNA: TGTGCCAGCACCCCTGGGTTAGCGGGGAACACCGGGGAGCTGTTTTTT. It codes for CASTPGLAGNTGELFF.

This chain connects TRBV9 to TRBJ2-1, with no clear D. V was cut by 3 bases and J by 10 bases, with 8 bases left in between. Germline V gene data show CDR1 as SGDLS and CDR2 as YYNGEE. This CDR3 has 11 amino acids. The CDR3 loop is CASSDSIEQFF. Here the CDR3 DNA reads TGTGCCAGCAGCGACTCAATCGAGCAGTTCTTC.

The table lists this clonotype with a count of one. The chain is built from TRBV6-4 and TRBJ2-7; tentatively, D is TRBD2 (5 bases). This CDR3 is built from 18 residues. V lost 0 bases, J lost 0 bases, and 18 bases lay in between. Germline-derived CDR1 and CDR2 are MRHNA and SNTAGT. The CDR3 loop is CASSDSSGINALSYEQYF. In DNA, the CDR3 is TGTGCCAGCAGTGACTCGTCGGGGATCAACGCGCTCTCCTACGAGCAGTACTTC.

V gene TRBV21-1 combines with J gene TRBJ2-7; the D call TRBD2 from the table was never checked on the DNA. TRBV21-1 is flagged as a pseudogene. The CDR3 consists of 13 residues. CDR3 DNA sequence: TGTGCCAGCAGCCCGGGGGGGGTGGTCGAGCAGTACTTC. The encoded protein is CASSPGGVVEQYF.

This clonotype was seen many times. The chain combines TRBV10-3 with TRBJ2-2; tentatively, D is TRBD1 or TRBD2 (6 bases each). The CDR3 totals 15 residues. Trimming removed 6 bases at V and 0 bases at J, with 11 bases between. The germline gives CDR1 ENHRY, CDR2 SYGVKD. In DNA, the CDR3 is TGTGCCATCAGCAACAGGGACTCGAACACCGGGGAGCTGTTTTTT. Translated, it gives CAISNRDSNTGELFF.

The chain couples TRBV6-5 to TRBJ1-1; D not resolved. This CDR3 has 15 amino acids. Trimming shortened V by 2 bases and J by 1 base, and 11 bases separated the two germline ends. Germline V gene lookup returns CDR1 MNHEY and CDR2 SVGAGI. The CDR3 is CASSYPNTPNTEAFF. The CDR3 coding sequence is TGTGCCAGCAGTTACCCAAACACACCGAACACTGAAGCTTTCTTT.

The chain uses TRBV20-1 and TRBJ1-1; D unresolved. The CDR3 is 14 amino acids. Germline CDR1 and CDR2: DFQATT and SNEGSKA (reference sequence). The V and J ends lost 3 bases and 10 bases respectively, with 21 bases between them. The CDR3 is CSASPDGDPMRAFF. Written as DNA, the CDR3 is TGCAGTGCTAGCCCCGATGGGGATCCTATGAGAGCTTTCTTT.

This clonotype showed up just a few times. The chain links TRBV11-2 to TRBJ2-2, with 9 bases matching TRBD2. The junction had 11 bases not matched to a gene; V was cut back by 5 bases and J by 7 bases. CDR1 and CDR2 from the germline V gene are SGHAT and FQNNGV. The CDR3 spans 16 residues. The CDR3 spells CASSTPGLAINGELFF. As DNA, the CDR3 is TGTGCCAGCAGCACCCCGGGACTAGCAATCAACGGGGAGCTGTTTTTT.

The chain has TRBV20-1 and TRBJ1-3; D unclear. This CDR3 comprises 15 residues. The V gene's germline CDR1 is DFQATT and CDR2 SNEGSKA (reference sequence). With 0 bases removed from V and 0 bases from J, the gap between germline ends came to 9 bases. DNA for the CDR3: TGCAGTGCTAGAGATTTCGGAACCTCTGGAAACACCATATATTTT. It translates to CSARDFGTSGNTIYF.

The sample holds a few counts of this clonotype. The V and J genes are TRBV12-3 or TRBV12-4 and TRBJ2-3, with 7 positions matching TRBD1. This CDR3 is built from 14 residues. V gave up 6 bases and J gave up 4 bases; unmatched junction bases: 7. Here the CDR3 reads CASSLTGAPDTQYF. The CDR3 DNA sequence: TGTGCCAGCAGCCTTACAGGGGCCCCAGATACGCAGTATTTT.

This clonotype has at least ten counts. The V and J genes are TRBV6-2 or TRBV6-3 and TRBJ2-6; the match to TRBD2 covers 16 bases. This CDR3 is built from 21 residues. Per the germline V gene, CDR1 is MNHEY and CDR2 is SVGEGT. V shed 3 bases, J shed 1 base, and the junction held 9 bases outside the gene matches. The CDR3 is CASSYGTSGGASESGANVLTF. CDR3 nucleotide sequence: TGTGCCAGCAGTTATGGGACTAGCGGGGGGGCAAGCGAGTCTGGGGCCAACGTCCTGACTTTC.

This chain joins TRBV5-6 and TRBJ2-3; 8 bases are shared with TRBD2. Trimming at V came to 7 bases and at J to 2 bases, leaving 21 bases not matched to a gene. This CDR3 has 19 amino acids. Germline lookup yields CDR1 SGHDT and CDR2 YYEEEE. CDR3 amino acids: CASSGGDPDLSGLTDTQYF. The CDR3 nucleotides are TGTGCCAGCTCCGGGGGGGACCCAGATCTTTCAGGGCTCACAGATACGCAGTATTTT.

This clonotype was counted at least ten times. The genes are TRBV29-1 and TRBJ2-1, with 7 bases aligning to TRBD1. The germline V gene has CDR1 SQVTM and CDR2 ANQGSEA. CDR3 length: 14 residues. The V gene end was trimmed by 7 bases and the J gene end by 3 bases; junction bases not matched to a gene: 9. This CDR3 is CSAHDRENYNEQFF. Here the CDR3 DNA reads TGCAGCGCCCATGACAGGGAGAACTACAATGAGCAGTTCTTC.

The genes are TRBV9 and TRBJ2-3; 9 bases line up with TRBD2. Germline V gene sequence: CDR1 SGDLS, CDR2 YYNGEE. Losses at the gene ends were 4 bases for V and 2 bases for J; bases not matched to a gene: 8. The CDR3 extends over 16 amino acids. The CDR3 bases are TGTGCCAGCAGCAAGAGGGGCGGGGGGGTCACAGATACGCAGTATTTT. This sequence encodes CASSKRGGGVTDTQYF. Full variable domain (missing parts from reference TRBV9 and TRBJ2-3): DSGVTQTPKHLITATGQRVTLRCSPRSGDLSVYWYQQSLDQGLQFLIQYYNGEERAKGNILERFSAQQFPDLHSELNLSSLELGDSALYFCASSKRGGGVTDTQYFGPGTRLTVL.

The V call is TRBV9, the J call TRBJ2-2; TRBD2 aligns across 13 bases. This CDR3 comprises 16 residues. CDR1 SGDLS and CDR2 YYNGEE come from the germline V gene. J gave up 6 bases and V 4 bases, and 6 bases lay outside the gene matches. For the CDR3, the DNA is TGTGCCAGCAGCCATGGACTAGCGGGAGCCCCCGGGGAGCTGTTTTTT. Encoded protein: CASSHGLAGAPGELFF.

The chain carries TRBV2 and TRBJ1-5, with TRBD1 as a possible D gene (6 bases). The CDR3 length is 17 residues. CDR1 and CDR2 from the germline V gene are SNHLY and FYNNEI. Trimming took off 0 bases at V and 2 bases at J, with 14 bases between the two ends. The CDR3 is CASSEALPGAGNQPQHF. Written as DNA, the CDR3 is TGTGCCAGCAGTGAAGCGCTTCCAGGGGCGGGCAATCAGCCCCAGCATTTT.

This chain uses TRBV14 with TRBJ2-7; the D is unclear. Deletions cut 5 bases from V and 2 bases from J, with 19 bases between. The length of the CDR3 is 16 residues. Per the germline V gene, CDR1 is SGHDN and CDR2 is FVKESK. The CDR3 sequence is CASSAFALGLTYEQYF. The CDR3 DNA is TGTGCCAGCAGCGCTTTTGCTTTGGGGTTAACCTACGAGCAGTACTTC.

Only a few counts were recorded for this clonotype. This chain connects TRBV7-2 to TRBJ1-2; TRBD1 might be the D (6 bases). This CDR3 is 13 amino acids long. Trimming left V 3 bases short and J 4 bases short, with 9 bases between. Germline V lookup: CDR1 SGHTA, CDR2 FQGNSA. The CDR3 DNA follows: TGTGCCAGCAGCTTCAGGGGTTTCTATGGCTACACCTTC. The encoded protein is CASSFRGFYGYTF.

The chain carries TRBV18 and TRBJ1-1; D remains unclear. The CDR3 totals 16 residues. The V gene lost 0 bases and the J gene lost 0 bases, with 11 bases spanning the gap. The germline CDR1 and CDR2 sequences are KGHSH and LQKENI. The CDR3 sequence is CASSPPFSQLNTEAFF. The DNA for the CDR3 is TGTGCCAGCTCACCACCGTTTAGCCAGCTGAACACTGAAGCTTTCTTT.

The V call is TRBV7-6, the J call TRBJ2-1, with a weak D call TRBD2 (5 bases). Per the germline V gene, CDR1 is SGHVS and CDR2 is FNYEAQ. The CDR3 is 13 amino acids. V was pared by 4 bases and J by 7 bases, with 11 bases between. CDR3 nucleotides: TGTGCCAGCAGCTACGGGAACTCTAATGAGCAGTTCTTC. It codes for CASSYGNSNEQFF.

The table lists this clonotype with a few counts. This rearrangement joins TRBV18 to TRBJ2-4, with D maybe TRBD1 (5 bases). From germline, CDR1 is KGHSH and CDR2 LQKENI. The V gene lost 2 bases and the J gene lost 0 bases, with 11 bases spanning the gap. The CDR3 consists of 16 residues. The CDR3 reads CASSPAPGLAKNIQYF. CDR3 bases: TGTGCCAGCTCACCAGCCCCAGGGTTAGCCAAAAACATTCAGTACTTC. Looking up the rest from reference TRBV18 and TRBJ2-4 gives the full variable domain: NAGVMQNPRHLVRRRGQEARLRCSPMKGHSHVYWYRQLPEEGLKFMVYLQKENIIDESGMPKERFSAEFPKEGPSILRIQQVVRGDSAAYFCASSPAPGLAKNIQYFGAGTRLSVL.

This clonotype was counted a few times. CDR3 sequence: CASSRLAGGPGDTGELFF. The CDR3, as DNA: TGTGCCAGCAGTCGACTAGCGGGAGGGCCGGGGGACACCGGGGAGCTGTTTTTT. The chain links TRBV6-1 to TRBJ2-2; 14 bases are shared with TRBD2. The length of the CDR3 is 18 residues. Germline assignment: CDR1 MNHNS and CDR2 SASEGT. Trimming took 5 bases from V and 3 from J; bases not matched to a gene: 8.

The rearrangement links TRBV20-1 to TRBJ2-4, with no clear D. CDR3 length: 14 amino acids. Germline V gene lookup returns CDR1 DFQATT and CDR2 SNEGSKA (reference sequence). Trimming cost V 3 bases and J 4 bases, with 13 bases left between them. The CDR3 region is CSARLQTEKNIQYF. In nucleotides, the CDR3 is TGCAGTGCTAGGCTTCAGACGGAGAAAAACATTCAGTACTTC.